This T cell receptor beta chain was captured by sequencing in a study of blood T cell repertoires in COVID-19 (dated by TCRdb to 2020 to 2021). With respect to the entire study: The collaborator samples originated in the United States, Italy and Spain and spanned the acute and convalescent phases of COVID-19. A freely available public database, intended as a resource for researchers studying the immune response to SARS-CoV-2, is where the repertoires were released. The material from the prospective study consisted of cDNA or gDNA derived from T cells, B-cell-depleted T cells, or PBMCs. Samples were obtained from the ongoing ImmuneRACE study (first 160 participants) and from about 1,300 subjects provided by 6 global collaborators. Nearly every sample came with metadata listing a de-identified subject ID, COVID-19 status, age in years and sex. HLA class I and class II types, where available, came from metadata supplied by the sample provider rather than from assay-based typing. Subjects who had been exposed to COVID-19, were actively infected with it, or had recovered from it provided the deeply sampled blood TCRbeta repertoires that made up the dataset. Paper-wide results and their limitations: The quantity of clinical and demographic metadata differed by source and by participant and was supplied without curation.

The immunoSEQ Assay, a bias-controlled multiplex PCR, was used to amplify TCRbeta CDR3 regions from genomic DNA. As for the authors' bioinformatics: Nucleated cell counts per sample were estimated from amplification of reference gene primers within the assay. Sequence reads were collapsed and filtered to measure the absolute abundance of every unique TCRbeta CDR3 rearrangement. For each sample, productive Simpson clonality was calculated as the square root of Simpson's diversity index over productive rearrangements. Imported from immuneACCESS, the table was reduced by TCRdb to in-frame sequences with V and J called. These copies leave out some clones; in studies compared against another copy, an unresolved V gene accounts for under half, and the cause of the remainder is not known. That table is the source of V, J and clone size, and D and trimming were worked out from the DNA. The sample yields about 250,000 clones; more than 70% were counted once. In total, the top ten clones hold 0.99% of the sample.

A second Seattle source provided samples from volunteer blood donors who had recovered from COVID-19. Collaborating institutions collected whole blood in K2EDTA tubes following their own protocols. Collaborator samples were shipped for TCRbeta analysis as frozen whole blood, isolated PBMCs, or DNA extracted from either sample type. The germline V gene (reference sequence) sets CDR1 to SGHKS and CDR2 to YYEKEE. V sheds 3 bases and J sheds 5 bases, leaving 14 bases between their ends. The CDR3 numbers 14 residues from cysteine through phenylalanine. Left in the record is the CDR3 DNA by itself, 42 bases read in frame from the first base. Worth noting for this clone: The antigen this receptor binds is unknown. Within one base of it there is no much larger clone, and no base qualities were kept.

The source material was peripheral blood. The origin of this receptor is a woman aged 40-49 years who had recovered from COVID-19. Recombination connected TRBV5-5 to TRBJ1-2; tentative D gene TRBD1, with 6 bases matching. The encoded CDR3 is CASSSGQAVYGYTF. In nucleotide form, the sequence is TGTGCCAGCAGCTCGGGACAAGCGGTATATGGCTACACCTTC.